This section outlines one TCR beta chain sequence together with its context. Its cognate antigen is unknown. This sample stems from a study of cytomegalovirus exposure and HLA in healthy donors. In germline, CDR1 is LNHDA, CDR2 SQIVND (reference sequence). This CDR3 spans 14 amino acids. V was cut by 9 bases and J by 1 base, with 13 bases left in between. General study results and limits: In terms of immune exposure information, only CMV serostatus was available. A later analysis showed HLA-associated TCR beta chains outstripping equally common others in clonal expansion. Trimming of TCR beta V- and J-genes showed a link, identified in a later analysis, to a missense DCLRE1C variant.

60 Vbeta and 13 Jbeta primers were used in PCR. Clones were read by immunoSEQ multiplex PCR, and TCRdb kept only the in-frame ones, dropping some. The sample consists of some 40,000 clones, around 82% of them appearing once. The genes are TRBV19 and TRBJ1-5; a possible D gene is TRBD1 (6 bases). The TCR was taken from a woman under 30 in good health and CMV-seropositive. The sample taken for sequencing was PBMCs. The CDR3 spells CASRTEVSNQPQHF. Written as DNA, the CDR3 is TGTGCCAGCCGGACAGAAGTGAGCAATCAGCCCCAGCATTTT.